The 2 T cell receptor beta chains listed next were all sequenced from one sample in a study of shared clonotypes between healthy human individuals. Clones were sequenced by immunoSEQ multiplex PCR, and TCRdb holds only the in-frame ones, with some missing. The sample comprises a few million clones, 90% to 95% of which are singletons, and more than 0.12% rests with the top ten. Sequenced input: naive CD4+ T cells sorted from blood. Described subset: CD45RA+ positively selected. These receptors were taken from a man aged 18 to 29 in good health.

CDR3 DNA: TGTGCCAGCAGTAACACCGGACAGGGTGGTTATTCGGGCAATGAGCAGTTCTTC. This gives the protein CASSNTGQGGYSGNEQFF. The chain has TRBV6-4 and TRBJ2-1, with 8 positions matching TRBD1. CDR1 is MRHNA, CDR2 SNTAGT, per germline. V gave up 5 bases and J gave up 6 bases; unmatched junction bases: 18. The CDR3 loop spans 18 amino acids.

A word on this clone: Other nucleotide sequences from this sample produce the same CDR3. The chain combines TRBV5-1 with TRBJ2-7; 9 bases match TRBD1. Germline V gene sequence: CDR1 SGHRS, CDR2 YFSETQ. The CDR3 runs to 14 residues. Unmatched junction bases numbered 6, after V lost 4 bases and J lost 4 bases. The CDR3 DNA follows: TGCGCCAGCAGCAAAGGACAGGGGCTTTACGAGCAGTACTTC. Translating it yields CASSKGQGLYEQYF.